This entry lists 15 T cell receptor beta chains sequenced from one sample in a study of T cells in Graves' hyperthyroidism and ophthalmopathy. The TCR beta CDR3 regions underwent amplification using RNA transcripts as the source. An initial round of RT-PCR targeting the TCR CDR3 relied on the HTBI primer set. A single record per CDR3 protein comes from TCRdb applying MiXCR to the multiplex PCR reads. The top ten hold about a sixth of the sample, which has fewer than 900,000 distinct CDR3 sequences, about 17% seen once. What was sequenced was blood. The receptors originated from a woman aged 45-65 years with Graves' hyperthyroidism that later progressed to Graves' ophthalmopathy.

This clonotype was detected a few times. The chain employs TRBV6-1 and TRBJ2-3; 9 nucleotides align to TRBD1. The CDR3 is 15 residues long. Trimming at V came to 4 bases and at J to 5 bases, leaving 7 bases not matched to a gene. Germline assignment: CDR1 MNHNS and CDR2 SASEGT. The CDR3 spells CASSAIQGAGDTQYF. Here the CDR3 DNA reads TGTGCCAGCAGTGCGATACAGGGGGCGGGAGATACGCAGTATTTT.

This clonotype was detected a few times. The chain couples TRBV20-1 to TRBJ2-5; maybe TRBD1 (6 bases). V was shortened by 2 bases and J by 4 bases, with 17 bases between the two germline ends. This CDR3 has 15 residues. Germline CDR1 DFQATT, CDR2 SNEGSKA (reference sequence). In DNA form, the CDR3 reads TGCAGTGCTAGATCCCCGGGTCAAGGGGGAGAGACCCAGTACTTC. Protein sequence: CSARSPGQGGETQYF.

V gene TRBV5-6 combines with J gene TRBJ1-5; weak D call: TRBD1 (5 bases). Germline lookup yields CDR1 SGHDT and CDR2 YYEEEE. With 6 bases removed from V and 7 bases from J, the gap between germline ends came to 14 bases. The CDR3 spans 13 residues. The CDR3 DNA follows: TGTGCCAGCACTATGCGGGGCGGGCAGCCCCAGCATTTT. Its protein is CASTMRGGQPQHF. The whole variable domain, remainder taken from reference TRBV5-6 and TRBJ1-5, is DAGVTQSPTHLIKTRGQQVTLRCSPKSGHDTVSWYQQALGQGPQFIFQYYEEEERQRGNFPDRFSGHQFPNYSSELNVNALLLGDSALYLCASTMRGGQPQHFGDGTRLSIL.

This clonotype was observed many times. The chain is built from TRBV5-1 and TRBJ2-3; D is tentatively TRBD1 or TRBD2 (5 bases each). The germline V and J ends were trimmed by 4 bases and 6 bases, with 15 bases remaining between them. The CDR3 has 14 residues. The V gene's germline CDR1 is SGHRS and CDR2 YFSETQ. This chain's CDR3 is CASSLDSGRDTQYF. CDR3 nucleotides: TGCGCCAGCAGCCTAGACAGCGGTAGGGATACGCAGTATTTT.

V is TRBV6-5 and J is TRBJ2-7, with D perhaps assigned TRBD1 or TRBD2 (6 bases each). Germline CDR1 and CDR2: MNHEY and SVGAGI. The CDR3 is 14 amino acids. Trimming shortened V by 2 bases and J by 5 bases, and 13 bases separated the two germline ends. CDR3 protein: CASSYRGRLHEQYF. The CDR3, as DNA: TGTGCCAGCAGTTACAGGGGGAGGTTACACGAGCAGTACTTC.

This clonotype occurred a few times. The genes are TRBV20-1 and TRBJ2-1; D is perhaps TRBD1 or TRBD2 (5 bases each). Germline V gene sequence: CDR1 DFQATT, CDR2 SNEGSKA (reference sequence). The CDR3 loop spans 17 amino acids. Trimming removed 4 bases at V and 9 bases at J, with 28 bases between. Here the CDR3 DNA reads TGCAGTGCTATCAAACACCGGGACCTTTGGTCAAGGGGTGAGCAGTTCTTC. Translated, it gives CSAIKHRDLWSRGEQFF.

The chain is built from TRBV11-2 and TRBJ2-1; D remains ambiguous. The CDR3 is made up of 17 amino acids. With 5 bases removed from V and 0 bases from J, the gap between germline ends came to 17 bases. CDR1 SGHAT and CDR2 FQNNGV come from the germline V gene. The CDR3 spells CASSPGPTASSYNEQFF. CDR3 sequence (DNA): TGTGCCAGCAGCCCAGGACCCACAGCGAGCTCCTACAATGAGCAGTTCTTC. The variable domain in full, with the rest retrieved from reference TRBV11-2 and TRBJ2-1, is EAGVAQSPRYKIIEKRQSVAFWCNPISGHATLYWYQQILGQGPKLLIQFQNNGVVDDSQLPKDRFSAERLKGVDSTLKIQPAKLEDSAVYLCASSPGPTASSYNEQFFGPGTRLTVL.

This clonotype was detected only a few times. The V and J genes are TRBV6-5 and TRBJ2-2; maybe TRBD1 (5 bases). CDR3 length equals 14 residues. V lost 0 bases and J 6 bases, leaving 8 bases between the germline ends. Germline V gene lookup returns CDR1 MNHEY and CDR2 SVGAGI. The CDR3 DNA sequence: TGTGCCAGCAGTTACTCGAAGGGGTCCGGGGAGCTGTTTTTT. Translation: CASSYSKGSGELFF.

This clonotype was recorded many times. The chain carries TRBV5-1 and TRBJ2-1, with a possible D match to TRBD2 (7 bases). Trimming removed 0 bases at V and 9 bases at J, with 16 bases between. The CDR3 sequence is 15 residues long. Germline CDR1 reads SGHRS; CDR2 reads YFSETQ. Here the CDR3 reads CASSLGGGLRGEQFF. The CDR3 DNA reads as TGCGCCAGCAGCTTGGGCGGGGGCCTACGTGGTGAGCAGTTCTTC.

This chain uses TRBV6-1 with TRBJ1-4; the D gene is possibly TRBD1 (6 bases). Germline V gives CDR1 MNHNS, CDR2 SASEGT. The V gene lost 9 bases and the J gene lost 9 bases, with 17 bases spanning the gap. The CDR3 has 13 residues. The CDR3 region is CASGRRGGQKLFF. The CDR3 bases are TGTGCCAGTGGCAGGCGAGGGGGGCAAAAACTGTTTTTT.

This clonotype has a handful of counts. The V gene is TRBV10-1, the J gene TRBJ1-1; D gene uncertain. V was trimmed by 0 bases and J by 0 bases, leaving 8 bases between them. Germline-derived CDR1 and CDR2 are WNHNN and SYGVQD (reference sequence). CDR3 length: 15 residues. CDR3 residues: CASSESVRLNTEAFF. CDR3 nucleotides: TGCGCCAGCAGTGAGTCGGTAAGGCTGAACACTGAAGCTTTCTTT.

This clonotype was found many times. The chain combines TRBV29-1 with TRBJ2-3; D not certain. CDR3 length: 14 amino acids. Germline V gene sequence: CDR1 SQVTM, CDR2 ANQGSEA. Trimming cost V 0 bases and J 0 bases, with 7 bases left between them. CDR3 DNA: TGCAGCGTTGAAGAGTATTACAGCACAGATACGCAGTATTTT. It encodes CSVEEYYSTDTQYF.

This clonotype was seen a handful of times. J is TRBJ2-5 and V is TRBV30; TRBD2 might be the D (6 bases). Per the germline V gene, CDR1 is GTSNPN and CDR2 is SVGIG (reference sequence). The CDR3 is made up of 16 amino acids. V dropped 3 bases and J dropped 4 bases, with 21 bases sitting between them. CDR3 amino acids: CAWSSRWRGIRETQYF. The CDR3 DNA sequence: TGTGCCTGGAGCTCCCGGTGGCGGGGAATTCGAGAGACCCAGTACTTC.

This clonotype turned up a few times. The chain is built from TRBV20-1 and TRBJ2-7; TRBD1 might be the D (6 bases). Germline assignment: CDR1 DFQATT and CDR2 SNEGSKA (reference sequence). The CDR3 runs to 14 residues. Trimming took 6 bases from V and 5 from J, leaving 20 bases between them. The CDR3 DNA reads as TGCAGTGCGACTTCGGGCAGGGGCACTGACGAGCAGTACTTC. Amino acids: CSATSGRGTDEQYF.

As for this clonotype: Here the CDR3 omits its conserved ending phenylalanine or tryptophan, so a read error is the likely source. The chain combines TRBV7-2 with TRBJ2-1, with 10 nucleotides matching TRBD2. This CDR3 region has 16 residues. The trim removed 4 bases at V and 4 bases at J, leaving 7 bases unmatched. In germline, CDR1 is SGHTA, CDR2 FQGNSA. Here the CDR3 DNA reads TGTGCCAGCAGCTCATGGACTAGCGGTTTTTACAATGAGCAGTTCTCC. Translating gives CASSSWTSGFYNEQFS.